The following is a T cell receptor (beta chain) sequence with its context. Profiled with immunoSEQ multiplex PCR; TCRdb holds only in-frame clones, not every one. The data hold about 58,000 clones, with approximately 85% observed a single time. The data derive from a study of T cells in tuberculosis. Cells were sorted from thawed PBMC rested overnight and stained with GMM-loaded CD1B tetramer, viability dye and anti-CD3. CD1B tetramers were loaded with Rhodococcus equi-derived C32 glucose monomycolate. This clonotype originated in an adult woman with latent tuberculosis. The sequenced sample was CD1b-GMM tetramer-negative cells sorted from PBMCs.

The CDR3 sequence: CASSPGQSYEQYF. As DNA, the CDR3 is TGTGCCAGCAGCCCGGGACAATCCTACGAGCAGTACTTC. The V gene is TRBV28, the J gene TRBJ2-7, with D perhaps matching TRBD1 (6 bases). The CDR3 consists of 13 residues. Germline CDR1 reads MDHEN; CDR2 reads SYDVKM. Trimming left V 6 bases short and J 1 base short, with 10 bases between.